Below, one T cell receptor beta chain is given with its context. The sort gate was single viable CD3+CD4+CD8-CD45RO+ cells for memory CD4+ T cells. Serum IgG to CMV pp150, pp28, p38 and p52 defined serostatus. This table comes from immunoSEQ multiplex PCR, and its TCRdb copy is limited to in-frame clones, with some not included. The table shows about 56,000 clones, with roughly 82% occurring only once. The length of the CDR3 is 13 residues. The V end was cut by 1 base, the J end by 12 bases, with 13 bases between. The germline gives CDR1 MNHNS, CDR2 SASEGT. This record belongs to a study of memory CD4+ T cells and cytomegalovirus serostatus. Study details: Healthy Belgian adult donors included several CMV-positive and some 24 CMV-negative people.

The chain combines TRBV6-1 with TRBJ2-1; no reliable D call. This sequence was found in an adult in good health and CMV-seronegative. The sample comprised memory CD4+ T cells from blood. CDR3 in DNA: TGTGCCAGCAGTGAAGAACGTTGGGCAGCGCAGTTCTTC. Encoded protein: CASSEERWAAQFF.